This TCR beta chain was sequenced for a study of cytomegalovirus exposure and HLA in healthy donors. Study in general: Out of fewer than 500 genotyped donors, around 80% belonged to the Caucasian-associated ancestry cluster.

CDR1 MNHEY and CDR2 SMNVEV come from the germline V gene (reference sequence). J was trimmed by 4 bases and V by 2 bases; bases with no gene match: 6. CDR3 length equals 16 residues. A few counts support this clone. What it recognizes is unknown. 60 Vbeta and 13 Jbeta primers were used in PCR. Clones were sequenced by immunoSEQ multiplex PCR, and TCRdb holds only the in-frame ones, with some missing. In the table there are 100,000 to 150,000 clones, roughly a tenth of which are singletons. Study-level points and caveats: Cytomegalovirus association was assigned to 170 or so TCR beta chains. Later analysis associated a missense DCLRE1C variant with TCR beta V- and J-gene trimming. The number of N-insertions in an Asian-associated ancestry cluster was reportedly below the 666-donor mean in a later analysis.

This sequence joins TRBV27 and TRBJ1-5; TRBD1 agrees at 9 bases. This receptor was obtained from a woman aged 18-29 years in good health and CMV-seropositive. The specimen was PBMCs. The CDR3 nucleotides read TGTGCCAGCAGTTTACGTGACAGGGGGAAAAATCAGCCCCAGCATTTT. Its translation is CASSLRDRGKNQPQHF.